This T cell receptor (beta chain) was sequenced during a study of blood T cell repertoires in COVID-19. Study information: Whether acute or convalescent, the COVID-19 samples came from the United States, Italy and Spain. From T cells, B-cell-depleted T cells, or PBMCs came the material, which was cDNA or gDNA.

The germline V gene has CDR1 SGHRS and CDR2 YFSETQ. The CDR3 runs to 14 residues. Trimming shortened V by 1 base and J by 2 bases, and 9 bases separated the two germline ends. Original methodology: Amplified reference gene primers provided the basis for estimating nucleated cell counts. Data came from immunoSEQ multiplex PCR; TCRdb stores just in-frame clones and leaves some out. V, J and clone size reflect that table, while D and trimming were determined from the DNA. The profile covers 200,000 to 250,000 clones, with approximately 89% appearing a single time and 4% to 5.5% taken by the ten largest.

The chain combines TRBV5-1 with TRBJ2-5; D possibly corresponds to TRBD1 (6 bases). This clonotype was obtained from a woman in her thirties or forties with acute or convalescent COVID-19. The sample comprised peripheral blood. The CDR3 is CASSLRDNQETQYF. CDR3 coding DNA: TGCGCCAGCAGCTTGAGGGACAATCAAGAGACCCAGTACTTC.